Each of the 3 T cell receptor beta chains below was sequenced from the same sample in a study of T cell changes during pregnancy in multiple sclerosis. Generated by immunoSEQ multiplex PCR, the TCRdb table keeps only in-frame clones and is missing some. The table has about 40,000 clones, more than 85% seen once. This specimen consisted of CD8+ T cells from peripheral blood mononuclear cells, obtained in the first trimester of pregnancy. These receptors originate from a female donor with multiple sclerosis, enrolled in a pregnancy study.

The chain is built from TRBV27 and TRBJ2-5, with a weak D call TRBD1 (6 bases). CDR1 and CDR2 from the germline V gene are MNHEY and SMNVEV (reference sequence). CDR3 length: 14 residues. V dropped 5 bases and J dropped 2 bases, with 12 bases sitting between them. The DNA for the CDR3 is TGTGCCAGCAGTACAGGGACGAGGCAAGAGACCCAGTACTTC. The encoded protein is CASSTGTRQETQYF.

The gene calls are TRBV13 and TRBJ2-3, with 7 nucleotides matching TRBD2. This CDR3 is built from 13 residues. Germline assignment: CDR1 PRHDT and CDR2 FYEKMQ (reference sequence). V shed 5 bases, J shed 2 bases, and the junction held 1 base outside the gene matches. The CDR3 protein is CASSRGDTDTQYF. Here the CDR3 DNA reads TGTGCCAGCAGCCGGGGGGACACAGATACGCAGTATTTT.

The chain carries TRBV6-5 and TRBJ2-1, with TRBD2 matching over 8 bases. Germline loops: CDR1 MNHEY, CDR2 SVGAGI. Trimming cost V 5 bases and J 0 bases; bases outside gene matches: 0. This CDR3 has 14 amino acids. Here the CDR3 reads CASSSGSSYNEQFF. CDR3 nucleotide sequence: TGTGCCAGCAGTAGCGGGAGCTCCTACAATGAGCAGTTCTTC.